The 17 T cell receptor beta chains below come from one sample, sequenced in a study of control samples from healthy donors and cancer patients. Here immunoSEQ multiplex PCR was the method, and the copy in TCRdb shows in-frame clones only, minus some. The sample yields 50,000 to 55,000 clones, 90% to 95% seen once. The sample taken for sequencing was blood. The receptors here all came from a young man in good health.

This rearrangement joins TRBV2 to TRBJ1-1, with D uncertain. Germline lookup yields CDR1 SNHLY and CDR2 FYNNEI. V lost 2 bases and J lost 1, with 8 bases in between. This CDR3 contains 14 residues. CDR3 sequence: CASSESRRNTEAFF. CDR3 in DNA: TGTGCCAGCAGTGAATCCCGGCGGAACACTGAAGCTTTCTTT.

The V call is TRBV12-3 or TRBV12-4, the J call TRBJ1-2; D is ambiguous. V gave up 2 bases and J gave up 4 bases, with 8 bases separating them. The CDR3 totals 13 residues. CDR3 protein: CASSLPSSYGYTF. For the CDR3, the DNA is TGTGCCAGCAGTTTACCATCTTCCTATGGCTACACCTTC.

This chain joins TRBV9 and TRBJ2-3, with TRBD2 as a possible D gene (6 bases). Germline values: CDR1 SGDLS, CDR2 YYNGEE. Trimming took 1 base from V and 2 from J, leaving 8 bases between them. The CDR3 has 14 amino acids. In nucleotides, the CDR3 is TGTGCCAGCAGCGTATCGGGAGTCACAGATACGCAGTATTTT. This encodes CASSVSGVTDTQYF.

J is TRBJ1-2 and V is TRBV7-9; a possible D gene is TRBD1 (5 bases). The ends were cut back, 1 base at V and 4 bases at J, with 10 bases in the middle. There are 14 residues in the CDR3. The germline V gene has CDR1 SEHNR and CDR2 FQNEAQ (reference sequence). CDR3 DNA sequence: TGTGCCAGCAGCTTAGAGGGGCCAGCCTATGGCTACACCTTC. This gives the protein CASSLEGPAYGYTF.

The rearrangement links TRBV15 to TRBJ2-7; TRBD2 agrees at 9 bases. The CDR3 consists of 14 residues. CDR1 and CDR2 (germline): LNHNV, YYDKDF (reference sequence). The ends lost 7 bases at V and 1 base at J; junction bases unmatched: 5. The CDR3 region has the DNA TGTGCCACCAACTTAGCGGGAGAGTCCTACGAGCAGTACTTC. Translated: CATNLAGESYEQYF. The entire variable domain, with the rest obtained from reference TRBV15 and TRBJ2-7, is as follows: DAMVIQNPRYQVTQFGKPVTLSCSQTLNHNVMYWYQQKSSQAPKLLFHYYDKDFNNEADTPDNFQSRRPNTSFCFLDIRSPGLGDTAMYLCATNLAGESYEQYFGPGTRLTVT.

V gene TRBV18 combines with J gene TRBJ2-1; D gene ambiguous. The CDR3 has 16 amino acids. V lost 4 bases and J lost 0, with 13 bases in between. Germline-derived CDR1 and CDR2 are KGHSH and LQKENI. The CDR3 sequence: CASSLLAASSYNEQFF. In nucleotides, the CDR3 is TGTGCCAGCTCACTTCTTGCAGCGAGCTCCTACAATGAGCAGTTCTTC.

The J gene is TRBJ2-7, the V gene TRBV2; 8 bases are shared with TRBD2. The ends lost 4 bases at V and 2 bases at J; junction bases unmatched: 19. Germline assignment: CDR1 SNHLY and CDR2 FYNNEI. This CDR3 spans 19 amino acids. The DNA for the CDR3 is TGTGCCAGCAGTGTAAAGGGACTAGGGAGGACACTGAAAGCCTACGAGCAGTACTTC. Residues: CASSVKGLGRTLKAYEQYF.

The rearrangement links TRBV28 to TRBJ2-7; 9 nucleotides align to TRBD1. The CDR3 covers 13 residues. The junction had 4 bases not matched to a gene; V was cut back by 7 bases and J by 3 bases. CDR1 is MDHEN and CDR2 is SYDVKM in the germline V gene. This CDR3 reads CASMTGGIYEQYF. The CDR3 bases are TGTGCCAGCATGACAGGGGGTATCTACGAGCAGTACTTC.

The chain uses TRBV7-8 and TRBJ1-1, with 7 bases that match TRBD1. The CDR3 runs 17 residues. With V trimmed by 2 bases and J by 1 base, 10 bases remained unmatched. The germline V gene has CDR1 SGHVS and CDR2 FQNEAQ. CDR3 DNA sequence: TGTGCCAGCAGCTTATCCCCAATTGGACAGGCGAACACTGAAGCTTTCTTT. Translated, it gives CASSLSPIGQANTEAFF.

The chain employs TRBV12-3 or TRBV12-4 and TRBJ1-1; perhaps TRBD1 as D (6 bases). The germline V and J ends were trimmed by 8 bases and 0 bases, with 10 bases remaining between them. This CDR3 has 13 residues. This CDR3 reads CASDGQLNTEAFF. The CDR3 DNA follows: TGTGCCAGCGATGGACAGCTGAACACTGAAGCTTTCTTT.

V usage is TRBV15 and J usage is TRBJ2-7, with TRBD1 identical over 10 bases. CDR1 is LNHNV, CDR2 YYDKDF, per germline (reference sequence). CDR3 length: 14 residues. The V and J ends lost 5 bases and 2 bases, in that order; junction bases with no gene match: 3. This chain's CDR3 is CATSGGTGAYEQYF. The CDR3 DNA sequence: TGTGCCACCAGCGGTGGGACAGGGGCCTACGAGCAGTACTTC.

The chain has TRBV5-1 and TRBJ2-1; 8 nucleotides match TRBD2. V shed 1 base and J 6 bases; nucleotides not matched to a gene: 9. The V gene's germline CDR1 is SGHRS and CDR2 YFSETQ. The CDR3 spans 16 residues. DNA of the CDR3: TGCGCCAGCAGCTTGACCCCAGCGGGAGTATTCAATGAGCAGTTCTTC. Its protein product is CASSLTPAGVFNEQFF.

The J gene is TRBJ2-3, the V gene TRBV7-8; D not certain. CDR1 and CDR2 from the germline V gene are SGHVS and FQNEAQ. CDR3 length: 16 amino acids. V dropped 5 bases and J dropped 8 bases, with 23 bases sitting between them. The CDR3 DNA reads TGTGCCAGCAGCCCCACGTGGTGGGGTAGTATGGCTACGCAGTATTTT. Amino acid sequence: CASSPTWWGSMATQYF.

The rearrangement links TRBV5-8 to TRBJ2-1; 12 bases match TRBD2. CDR1 is SGHTS and CDR2 is YDEGEE in the germline V gene. The V and J ends lost 0 bases and 8 bases, in that order; junction bases with no gene match: 6. CDR3 size: 16 residues. The CDR3 reads CASSLVVRLAGDEQFF. The CDR3 DNA reads TGTGCCAGCAGCTTGGTGGTCAGACTAGCGGGAGATGAGCAGTTCTTC.

The genes are TRBV24-1 and TRBJ1-4, with D unresolved. This CDR3 has 8 residues. CDR1 and CDR2 from the germline V gene are KGHDR and SFDVKD. CDR3 sequence reads: CVRGGLFF. DNA of the CDR3: TGTGTCCGGGGTGGACTGTTTTTT.

The rearrangement links TRBV28 to TRBJ2-1; D may match TRBD1 or TRBD2 (5 bases each). The V end was cut by 6 bases, the J end by 8 bases, with 14 bases between. CDR3 length: 13 amino acids. The germline gives CDR1 MDHEN, CDR2 SYDVKM. The CDR3 sequence: CASSPGLADEQFF. The CDR3 DNA sequence: TGTGCCAGCAGCCCGGGGCTAGCCGATGAGCAGTTCTTC.

The CDR3 sequence is CVTVSIEAFF. In nucleotides, the CDR3 is TGTGTCACAGTCTCGATTGAAGCTTTCTTT. The V call is TRBV28, the J call TRBJ1-1, with D hard to call. Per the germline V gene, CDR1 is MDHEN and CDR2 is SYDVKM. CDR3 size: 10 residues. Combining the CDR3 with reference TRBV28 and TRBJ1-1 gives the whole variable domain DVKVTQSSRYLVKRTGEKVFLECVQDMDHENMFWYRQDPGLGLRLIYFSYDVKMKEKGDIPEGYSVSREKKERFSLILESASTNQTSMYLCVTVSIEAFFGQGTRLTVV.